This TCR beta chain was captured in a study of radiation and T cells in renal cell carcinoma. General observations from the study: No pretreatment tumor biopsies were available for baseline clonotypes.

Only in-frame clones appear in the TCRdb table, and some are missing; sequencing was by immunoSEQ multiplex PCR. The data contain 60,000 or so clones, roughly 80% of them singletons. The time point was: blood 4 weeks post-SBRT, at nephrectomy. Treatment: 15 Gy SBRT to primary tumor, nephrectomy 4 weeks later. Nephrectomy followed 15 Gy stereotactic body radiation by 4 weeks. Blood was sampled at baseline, 2 weeks and 4 weeks after SBRT. The table lists this clone with a count of one. Its antigen is undetermined. The CDR3 is 14 amino acids. Deletions cut 3 bases from V and 7 bases from J, with 15 bases between. Germline V gene lookup returns CDR1 MGHDK and CDR2 SYGVNS.

The rearrangement joins TRBV25-1 to TRBJ1-2, with D perhaps matching TRBD1 (5 bases). The receptor was isolated from a man between 60 and 75 years old with renal cell carcinoma. Specimen: blood, collected from a patient whose treatment included radiotherapy and nephrectomy. The DNA of the CDR3 is TGTGCCAGCAGTGAGTTGCGAGGGGAGGCTGGCTACACCTTC. Protein: CASSELRGEAGYTF.